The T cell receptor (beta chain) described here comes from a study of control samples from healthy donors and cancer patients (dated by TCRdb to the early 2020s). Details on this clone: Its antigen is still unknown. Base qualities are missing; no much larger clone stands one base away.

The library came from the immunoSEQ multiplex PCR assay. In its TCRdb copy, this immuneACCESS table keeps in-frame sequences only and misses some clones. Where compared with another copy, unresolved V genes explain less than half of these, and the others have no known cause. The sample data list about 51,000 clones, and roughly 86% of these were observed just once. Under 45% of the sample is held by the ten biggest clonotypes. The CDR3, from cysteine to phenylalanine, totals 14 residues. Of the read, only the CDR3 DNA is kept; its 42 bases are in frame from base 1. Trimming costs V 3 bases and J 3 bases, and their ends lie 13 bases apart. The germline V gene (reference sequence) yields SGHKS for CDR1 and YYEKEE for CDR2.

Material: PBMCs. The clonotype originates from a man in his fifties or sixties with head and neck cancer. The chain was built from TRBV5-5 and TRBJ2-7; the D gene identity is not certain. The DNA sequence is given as TGTGCCAGCAGCTGGCAGATCCTAGACTACGAGCAGTACTTC. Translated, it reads CASSWQILDYEQYF.